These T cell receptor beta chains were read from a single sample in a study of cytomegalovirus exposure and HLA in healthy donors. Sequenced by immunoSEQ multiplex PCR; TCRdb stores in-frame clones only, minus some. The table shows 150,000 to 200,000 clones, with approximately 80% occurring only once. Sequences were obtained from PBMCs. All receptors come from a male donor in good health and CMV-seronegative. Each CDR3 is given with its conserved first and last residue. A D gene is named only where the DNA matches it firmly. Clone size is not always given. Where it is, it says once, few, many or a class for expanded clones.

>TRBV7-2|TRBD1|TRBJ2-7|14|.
CASSLSQGAREQYF
TGTGCCAGCAGCTTATCACAGGGGGCGCGGGAGCAGTACTTC
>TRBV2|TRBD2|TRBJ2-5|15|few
CASSQDSGRRETQYF
TGTGCCAGCAGTCAGGATAGCGGGAGGAGAGAGACCCAGTACTTC
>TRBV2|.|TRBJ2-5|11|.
CASNQRETQYF
TGTGCCAGCAACCAGCGAGAGACCCAGTACTTC
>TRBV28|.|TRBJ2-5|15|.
CASNIGGGLQETQYF
TGTGCCAGCAATATAGGGGGGGGCCTACAAGAGACCCAGTACTTC
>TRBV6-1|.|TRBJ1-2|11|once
CASSSRWGYTF
TGTGCCAGCAGTAGTAGATGGGGCTACACCTTC
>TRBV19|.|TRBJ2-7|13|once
CASSTSARNEQYF
TGTGCCAGTAGTACATCCGCGAGGAACGAGCAGTACTTC
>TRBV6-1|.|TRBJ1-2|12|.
CASTDSGFGYTF
TGTGCCAGCACGGACAGTGGTTTTGGCTACACCTTC
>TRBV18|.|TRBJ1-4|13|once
CASSPGATEKLFF
TGTGCCAGCTCACCAGGGGCGACTGAAAAACTGTTTTTT
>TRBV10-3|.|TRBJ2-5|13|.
CAISEIDQETQYF
TGTGCCATCAGTGAGATAGACCAAGAGACCCAGTACTTC
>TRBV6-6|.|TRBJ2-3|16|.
CASSYGQHPSTDTQYF
TGTGCCAGCAGTTATGGCCAACACCCTAGCACAGATACGCAGTATTTT
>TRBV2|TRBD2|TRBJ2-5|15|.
CASSGSGRDQETQYF
TGTGCCAGCAGTGGATCAGGGAGGGATCAAGAGACCCAGTACTTC
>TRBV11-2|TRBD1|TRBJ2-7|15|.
CASSLWGQENYEQYF
TGTGCCAGCAGCTTATGGGGACAGGAAAACTACGAGCAGTACTTC
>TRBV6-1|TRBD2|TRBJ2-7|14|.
CASGTSGASYEQYF
TGTGCCAGCGGGACTAGCGGGGCCTCCTACGAGCAGTACTTC
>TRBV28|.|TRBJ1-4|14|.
CASSLSGGREKLFF
TGTGCCAGCAGTTTATCGGGGGGTCGCGAAAAACTGTTTTTT
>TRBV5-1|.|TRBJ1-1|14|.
CASSLTGMNTEAFF
TGCGCCAGCAGCTTGACAGGGATGAACACTGAAGCTTTCTTT
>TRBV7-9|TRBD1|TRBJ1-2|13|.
CASRRTGTEANTF
TGTGCCAGCAGACGGACCGGGACAGAGGCAAACACCTTC
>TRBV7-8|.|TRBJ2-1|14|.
CASSLGPQGSEQFF
TGTGCCAGCAGCTTAGGACCTCAGGGGAGTGAGCAGTTCTTC
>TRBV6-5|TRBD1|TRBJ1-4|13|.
CASSYSGGEKLFF
TGTGCCAGCAGTTATTCAGGGGGAGAAAAACTGTTTTTT
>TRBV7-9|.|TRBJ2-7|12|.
CASSYTPQEQYF
TGTGCCAGCAGCTACACACCTCAGGAGCAGTACTTC
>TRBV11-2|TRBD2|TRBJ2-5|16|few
CASSLVAGGDQETQYF
TGTGCCAGCAGCTTGGTAGCGGGGGGCGACCAAGAGACCCAGTACTTC
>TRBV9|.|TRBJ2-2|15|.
CASSVGGTYTGELFF
TGTGCCAGCAGCGTAGGCGGGACTTACACCGGGGAGCTGTTTTTT
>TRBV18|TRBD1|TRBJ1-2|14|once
CASSPSDRGGGYTF
TGTGCCAGCTCACCTTCGGACAGGGGGGGCGGCTACACCTTC
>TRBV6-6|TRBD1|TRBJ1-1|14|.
CASSQGTVNTEAFF
TGTGCCAGCAGTCAGGGGACAGTGAACACTGAAGCTTTCTTT
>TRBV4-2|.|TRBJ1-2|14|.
CASTPPGVDYGYTF
TGTGCCAGCACCCCCCCAGGGGTTGACTATGGCTACACCTTC
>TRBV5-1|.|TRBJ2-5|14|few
CASGDAGIQETQYF
TGCGCCTCAGGAGACGCGGGGATCCAAGAGACCCAGTACTTC
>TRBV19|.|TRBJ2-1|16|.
CASSIGNRDRYNEQFF
TGTGCCAGTAGTATAGGGAACAGGGATCGGTACAATGAGCAGTTCTTC
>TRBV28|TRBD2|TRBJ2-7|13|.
CASSLASGREQYF
TGTGCCAGCAGTTTAGCTAGCGGGAGGGAGCAGTACTTC
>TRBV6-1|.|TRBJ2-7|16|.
CASSEYGGREAYEQYF
TGTGCCAGCAGTGAATATGGAGGCAGGGAGGCCTACGAGCAGTACTTC
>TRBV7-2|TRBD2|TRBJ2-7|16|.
CASSFMTGGSSYEQYF
TGTGCCAGCAGCTTTATGACCGGCGGGAGCTCCTACGAGCAGTACTTC
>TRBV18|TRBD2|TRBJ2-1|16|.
CASSYGLAGGLNEQFF
TGTGCCAGCTCTTACGGACTAGCGGGAGGGCTAAATGAGCAGTTCTTC
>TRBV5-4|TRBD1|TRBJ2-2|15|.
CASSNRDRDTGELFF
TGTGCCAGCAGCAACCGGGACAGGGACACCGGGGAGCTGTTTTTT
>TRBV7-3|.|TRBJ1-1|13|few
CASSTRAVGEAFF
TGTGCCAGCAGCACCAGGGCCGTCGGTGAAGCTTTCTTT
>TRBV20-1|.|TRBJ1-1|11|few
CSAPRDIEAFF
TGCAGTGCCCCCCGAGACATTGAAGCTTTCTTT
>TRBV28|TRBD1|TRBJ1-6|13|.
CASRTGNNSPLHF
TGTGCCAGTAGGACAGGCAATAATTCACCCCTCCACTTT
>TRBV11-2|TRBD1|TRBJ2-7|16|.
CASSLVSRTGVGEQYF
TGTGCCAGCAGCTTAGTATCACGGACAGGGGTTGGGGAGCAGTACTTC
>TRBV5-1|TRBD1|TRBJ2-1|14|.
CASSLTGVGNEQFF
TGCGCCAGCAGCTTGACAGGGGTAGGAAATGAGCAGTTCTTC
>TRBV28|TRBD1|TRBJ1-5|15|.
CASALGQGGGQPQHF
TGTGCCAGCGCTTTGGGGCAGGGGGGTGGGCAGCCCCAGCATTTT